Below are 31 T cell receptor beta chains sequenced from a single sample in a study of control samples from healthy donors and cancer patients. Only in-frame clones appear in the TCRdb table, and some are missing; sequencing was by immunoSEQ multiplex PCR. Here the sample spans about 120,000 clones, around 91% being singletons. The specimen was PBMCs. These receptors were obtained from a woman in her fifties or sixties with colorectal cancer.

The V call is TRBV6-5, the J call TRBJ1-5; D gene uncertain. With 6 bases removed from V and 7 bases from J, the gap between germline ends came to 16 bases. The CDR3 totals 14 residues. Germline CDR1 reads MNHEY; CDR2 reads SVGAGI. DNA of the CDR3: TGTGCCAGCAGCTTCCGGAACCAAAGACAGCCCCAGCATTTT. It is translated as CASSFRNQRQPQHF.

V is TRBV4-1 and J is TRBJ2-7, with 7 bases matching TRBD2. Germline assignment: CDR1 MGHRA and CDR2 YSYEKL. The V segment lost 0 bases and the J segment 1 base; nucleotides outside the gene matches: 6. This CDR3 is built from 16 residues. The DNA of the CDR3 is TGCGCCAGCAGCCAAGAGCCGGGGGGATCGTCCTACGAGCAGTACTTC. It is translated as CASSQEPGGSSYEQYF.

The chain combines TRBV12-5 with TRBJ2-1; no clear D. Germline V gene lookup returns CDR1 LGHNT and CDR2 FRNRAP. The V end lost 1 base, the J end lost 4 bases, and 2 bases lay between the germline ends. This CDR3 comprises 12 residues. CDR3 sequence (DNA): TGTGCTAGTGGTTTGGAGTACAATGAGCAGTTCTTC. Protein product: CASGLEYNEQFF.

This chain connects TRBV21-1 to TRBJ2-2; the table names TRBD1, a call not compared with the DNA. TRBV21-1 corresponds to a pseudogene. There are 16 residues in the CDR3. CDR3 region: CASSESGQGRQRELFF. The CDR3 DNA sequence: TGTGCCAGCAGCGAAAGTGGACAGGGTAGGCAGAGGGAGCTGTTTTTT.

The V gene is TRBV9, the J gene TRBJ1-1; D perhaps matches TRBD1 (5 bases). Per the germline V gene, CDR1 is SGDLS and CDR2 is YYNGEE. V was trimmed by 4 bases and J by 1 base, leaving 8 bases between them. The CDR3 loop spans 13 amino acids. This CDR3 reads CASSFTGNTEAFF. CDR3 coding DNA: TGTGCCAGCAGCTTTACAGGGAACACTGAAGCTTTCTTT.

The chain joins TRBV7-9 to TRBJ2-1, with 9 bases aligning to TRBD2. The CDR3 extends over 15 amino acids. In germline, CDR1 is SEHNR, CDR2 FQNEAQ (reference sequence). V shed 2 bases, J shed 3 bases, and the junction held 2 bases outside the gene matches. CDR3 in DNA: TGTGCCAGCAGCTTATTAGCGGGGGACTACAATGAGCAGTTCTTC. Its protein is CASSLLAGDYNEQFF.

The V gene is TRBV19, the J gene TRBJ1-4; D is perhaps TRBD1 (6 bases). Trimming cost V 11 bases and J 0 bases, with 22 bases left between them. This CDR3 comprises 17 residues. Germline V gene sequence: CDR1 LNHDA, CDR2 SQIVND (reference sequence). The CDR3 DNA reads as TGTGCCTTAACCTACAGGGAAACCGAAACAACTAATGAAAAACTGTTTTTT. Protein: CALTYRETETTNEKLFF.

This rearrangement joins TRBV2 to TRBJ1-4, with 8 bases identical to TRBD1. In germline, CDR1 is SNHLY, CDR2 FYNNEI. The V segment lost 3 bases and the J segment 2 bases; nucleotides outside the gene matches: 2. The CDR3 is 15 amino acids. The CDR3 coding sequence is TGTGCCAGCAGTGACTGGACAGGGACTAATGAAAAACTGTTTTTT. It yields the protein CASSDWTGTNEKLFF.

The chain employs TRBV5-1 and TRBJ2-4; either TRBD1 or TRBD2 may fit D (5 bases each). V lost 4 bases, J lost 6 bases, and 14 bases lay in between. The CDR3 length is 14 residues. In germline, CDR1 is SGHRS, CDR2 YFSETQ. The CDR3 DNA reads as TGCGCCAGCAGCCCCCAAACGGGGACAAACATTCAGTACTTC. It is translated as CASSPQTGTNIQYF.

The chain joins TRBV6-5 to TRBJ1-5; D is uncertain. CDR1 and CDR2 from the germline V gene are MNHEY and SVGAGI. The length of the CDR3 is 15 residues. V was trimmed by 8 bases and J by 0 bases, leaving 14 bases between them. This chain's CDR3 is CASGLTAYSNQPQHF. As DNA, the CDR3 is TGTGCCAGCGGGCTGACGGCCTATAGCAATCAGCCCCAGCATTTT.

CDR3 DNA sequence: TGCGCCAGCAGCCTAACTAGCGGGAAAGACGAGCAGTACTTC. Protein sequence: CASSLTSGKDEQYF. The rearrangement links TRBV10-2 to TRBJ2-7, with TRBD2 matching over 10 bases. J lost 5 bases, V lost 6 bases, and 7 bases had no gene match. This CDR3 has 14 residues. In germline, CDR1 is WSHSY, CDR2 SAAADI.

The chain is built from TRBV24-1 and TRBJ2-1; D unresolved. Germline V gene sequence: CDR1 KGHDR, CDR2 SFDVKD. Trimming pared 3 bases from V and 0 bases from J, leaving 14 bases between. This CDR3 has 17 amino acids. CDR3 sequence (DNA): TGTGCCACCAGTGATGCCATAGCCGAAAGCTCCTACAATGAGCAGTTCTTC. It specifies CATSDAIAESSYNEQFF.

The CDR3 region is CASSLSRNTEAFF. The CDR3 DNA reads as TGTGCCAGCAGCTTGTCCAGGAACACTGAAGCTTTCTTT. The rearrangement uses TRBV7-3 and TRBJ1-1; the D is unclear. This CDR3 comprises 13 residues. Germline loops: CDR1 SGHTA, CDR2 FQGTGA. V lost 3 bases, J lost 1 base, and 6 bases lay in between.

The V gene is TRBV4-2, the J gene TRBJ1-1; the D gene is possibly TRBD1 (6 bases). Germline CDR1 and CDR2: LGHNA and YNFKEQ. V lost 5 bases, J lost 3 bases, and 16 bases lay in between. This CDR3 is built from 15 residues. The CDR3 loop is CASSFGRGGDTEAFF. In DNA, the CDR3 is TGTGCCAGCAGCTTCGGGAGAGGGGGGGACACTGAAGCTTTCTTT.

This chain uses TRBV5-1 with TRBJ2-3; tentatively, D is TRBD2 (6 bases). Between the trimmed V and J ends, which lost 0 bases and 6 bases, there was a span of 14 bases. From germline, CDR1 is SGHRS and CDR2 YFSETQ. CDR3 length equals 15 residues. Here the CDR3 DNA reads TGCGCCAGCAGCTTGGGACTAGTAAATCTCGATACGCAGTATTTT. This sequence encodes CASSLGLVNLDTQYF.

This chain joins TRBV7-2 and TRBJ2-7, with a tentative D call TRBD2 (6 bases). The germline V gene encodes CDR1 SGHTA and CDR2 FQGNSA. The CDR3 has 14 residues. Trimming cost V 5 bases and J 2 bases, with 13 bases left between them. The CDR3 DNA sequence: TGTGCCAGCAGCCTGCAAGGCGGGACCTACGAGCAGTACTTC. Amino acids: CASSLQGGTYEQYF.

V usage is TRBV4-1 and J usage is TRBJ2-1; TRBD2 matches 7 bases. The CDR3 consists of 15 residues. Germline V gives CDR1 MGHRA, CDR2 YSYEKL. Losses at the gene ends were 5 bases for V and 5 bases for J; bases not matched to a gene: 9. The CDR3 reads CASSVGLGSHNEQFF. The CDR3 region has the DNA TGCGCCAGCAGCGTAGGACTAGGGTCCCACAATGAGCAGTTCTTC.

V and J are TRBV4-1 and TRBJ2-6; 12 bases match TRBD2. The V gene's germline CDR1 is MGHRA and CDR2 YSYEKL. Trimming removed 4 bases from V and 0 bases from J; junction bases left unmatched: 4. The CDR3 spans 18 residues. This CDR3 is CASSLGLAGLSGANVLTF. DNA of the CDR3: TGCGCCAGCAGCCTTGGACTAGCGGGACTCTCTGGGGCCAACGTCCTGACTTTC.

This clone appeared a single time. V is TRBV3-1 (or the pseudogene TRBV3-2) and J is TRBJ2-5; D gene unclear. Germline assignment: CDR1 LGHDT and CDR2 YNNKEL (reference sequence). The CDR3 is made up of 13 amino acids. The V gene lost 5 bases and the J gene lost 2 bases, with 9 bases spanning the gap. For the CDR3, the DNA is TGTGCCAGCAGCGAGAAAGTGCAAGAGACCCAGTACTTC. Translated: CASSEKVQETQYF.

The chain has TRBV19 and TRBJ2-7, with 8 bases that match TRBD1. The V gene's germline CDR1 is LNHDA and CDR2 SQIVND (reference sequence). The CDR3 loop spans 13 amino acids. The V gene end was trimmed by 6 bases and the J gene end by 4 bases; junction bases not matched to a gene: 5. The CDR3: CASSGTGRYEQYF. In DNA form, the CDR3 reads TGTGCCAGTAGCGGGACAGGACGTTACGAGCAGTACTTC.

The chain carries TRBV6-5 and TRBJ2-7; TRBD1 matches at 7 bases. Per germline, CDR1 MNHEY and CDR2 SVGAGI. With V trimmed by 3 bases and J by 6 bases, 8 bases remained unmatched. The CDR3 is 14 residues long. The CDR3 reads CASSYRTGVFEQYF. Written as DNA, the CDR3 is TGTGCCAGCAGTTATAGGACAGGCGTTTTCGAGCAGTACTTC.

This chain joins TRBV6-6 and TRBJ2-7; 10 bases map to TRBD1. The germline V gene has CDR1 MNHNY and CDR2 SVGAGI (reference sequence). The ends lost 7 bases at V and 6 bases at J; junction bases unmatched: 12. The CDR3 length is 15 residues. CDR3 amino acids: CASMPGQGFVSEQYF. CDR3 nucleotides: TGTGCCAGCATGCCGGGACAGGGGTTCGTTTCCGAGCAGTACTTC.

The rearrangement joins TRBV7-9 to TRBJ2-3; D is possibly TRBD1 (6 bases). Deletions cut 3 bases from V and 2 bases from J, with 18 bases between. This CDR3 is 17 amino acids long. CDR1 and CDR2 (germline): SEHNR, FQNEAQ (reference sequence). In nucleotides, the CDR3 is TGTGCCAGCAGCTTGGGAACAGGGTCCTTTTTCACAGATACGCAGTATTTT. Its protein is CASSLGTGSFFTDTQYF. The full variable domain, rest sourced from reference TRBV7-9 and TRBJ2-3, is DTGVSQNPRHKITKRGQNVTFRCDPISEHNRLYWYRQTLGQGPEFLTYFQNEAQLEKSRLLSDRFSAERPKGSFSTLEIQRTEQGDSAMYLCASSLGTGSFFTDTQYFGPGTRLTVL.

CDR3 sequence (DNA): TGCGCCAGCAGCCCCGAGCTAGCGGACGCCTACAATGAGCAGTTCTTC. Protein sequence: CASSPELADAYNEQFF. This chain links TRBV5-1 with TRBJ2-1; 7 bases are shared with TRBD2. The length of the CDR3 is 16 residues. Germline-derived CDR1 and CDR2 are SGHRS and YFSETQ. The V and J ends lost 4 bases and 2 bases, in that order; junction bases with no gene match: 9.

This chain connects TRBV6-5 to TRBJ2-2; TRBD1 matches at 8 bases. There are 15 residues in the CDR3. Trimming at V came to 6 bases and at J to 4 bases, leaving 7 bases not matched to a gene. Germline V gives CDR1 MNHEY, CDR2 SVGAGI. CDR3 DNA: TGTGCCAGCAGCGCCGGGACAGGCCCCACCGGGGAGCTGTTTTTT. This sequence encodes CASSAGTGPTGELFF.

The rearrangement joins TRBV28 to TRBJ2-6; the D gene is possibly TRBD2 (7 bases). CDR1 and CDR2 from the germline V gene are MDHEN and SYDVKM. Trimming pared 3 bases from V and 3 bases from J, leaving 12 bases between. The length of the CDR3 is 16 residues. The CDR3 DNA reads as TGTGCCAGCAGTTTGGGGGGGCGCGGTGGGGCCAACGTCCTGACTTTC. It encodes CASSLGGRGGANVLTF.

The chain links TRBV9 to TRBJ1-4, with a possible D match to TRBD1 (5 bases). This CDR3 comprises 17 residues. CDR1 SGDLS and CDR2 YYNGEE come from the germline V gene. The germline V and J ends were trimmed by 4 bases and 2 bases, with 18 bases remaining between them. This chain's CDR3 is CASSPSVGAGTNEKLFF. In nucleotides, the CDR3 is TGTGCCAGCAGCCCTAGCGTAGGGGCTGGTACTAATGAAAAACTGTTTTTT.

CDR3 nucleotides: TGTGCCAGCACCACCGGCACAGATACGCAGTATTTT. Amino acid sequence: CASTTGTDTQYF. The rearrangement links TRBV11-2 to TRBJ2-3; D unclear. CDR1 and CDR2 from the germline V gene are SGHAT and FQNNGV. V shed 7 bases and J shed 1 base, with 6 bases lying between them. The CDR3 length is 12 residues.

This clone appeared a few times. This chain connects TRBV18 to TRBJ2-2; D is unclear. Trimming shortened V by 2 bases and J by 4 bases, and 8 bases separated the two germline ends. Germline V CDR1 and CDR2: KGHSH, LQKENI. CDR3 length: 14 amino acids. In DNA, the CDR3 is TGTGCCAGCTCACCAGGGGAATTCACCGGGGAGCTGTTTTTT. Protein: CASSPGEFTGELFF.

J is TRBJ1-2 and V is TRBV19, with TRBD1 matching over 8 bases. With 3 bases clipped from V and 2 bases from J, the junction kept 5 bases outside the gene matches. CDR1 and CDR2 (germline): LNHDA, SQIVND (reference sequence). This CDR3 contains 15 residues. CDR3 DNA sequence: TGTGCCAGTAGTATTAGTGCAGGGGGCAACTATGGCTACACCTTC. Residues: CASSISAGGNYGYTF.

The rearrangement links TRBV7-9 to TRBJ2-1; D is ambiguous. Germline V lookup: CDR1 SEHNR, CDR2 FQNEAQ (reference sequence). The CDR3 runs to 12 residues. V was shortened by 5 bases and J by 9 bases, with 11 bases between the two germline ends. This CDR3 is CASSPRSSEQFF. DNA for the CDR3: TGTGCCAGCAGCCCCCGTAGTAGTGAGCAGTTCTTC.